A selection of T cell receptor delta chains follows, all from one sample in a study of gamma-delta T cells after stem cell transplantation. TCRdb reanalysed the RT-PCR reads with CATT. The table has 900 to 1,100 delta-chain clones, 9.5% to 15% seen once. The specimen sequenced was gamma-delta T cells. These TCRs come from a human donor. It is not recorded whose cells these are; they may come from a transplant donor. CDR3s include the opening cysteine and the closing phenylalanine or tryptophan. D genes are given only for firm matches. Clone size, where shown, is once, few, many, or a class for clones that have expanded.

J	V	size	D	DNA	CDR3
TRDJ1	TRDV2	.	TRDD3	TGTGCCTGTGACACCGTGGGGGATACGAGGGCCGATAAACCCATCTTT	CACDTVGDTRADKPIF
TRDJ1	TRDV2	few	TRDD3	TGTGCCTGTGACGCCCTGGGGGATAGAACCGATAAACTCATCTTT	CACDALGDRTDKLIF
TRDJ1	TRDV2	.	TRDD3	TGTGCCTGTGACATACTGGGGATTACGTTGTACACCGATAAACTCATCTTT	CACDILGITLYTDKLIF
TRDJ1	TRDV1	.	.	TGTGCTCTTGGGGACCGCCTGTACTCGGGGGCCGATAAACCCATCTTT	CALGDRLYSGADKPIF
TRDJ1	TRDV2	.	TRDD3	TGTGCCTGTGATCCAGTTTCACATACTGGGGGATCTCTCTCCACCGATAAACTCATCTTT	CACDPVSHTGGSLSTDKLIF
TRDJ1	TRDV2	.	TRDD3	TGTGCCTGTGACCCCTTGGGGGAACCGTACACCGATAAACTCATCTTT	CACDPLGEPYTDKLIF
TRDJ1	TRDV2	large	.	TGTGCCTGTGACACTGTCGGAGGGCGCACACAACTACTCACCGATAAACTCATCTTT	CACDTVGGRTQLLTDKLIF
TRDJ1	TRDV3	hyperexpanded	TRDD3	TGTGCCTTTAATCGGAAACCCCCACTACGGGGACTGGGGGATACGCGGGGGAACACCGATAAACTCATCTTT	CAFNRKPPLRGLGDTRGNTDKLIF
TRDJ1	TRDV2	few	TRDD3	TGTGCCTGTGACACCCTGGGGGACGCGAAGGGGACCGATAAACTCATCTTT	CACDTLGDAKGTDKLIF
TRDJ1	TRDV2	.	.	TGTGCCTGTGACAGACTTCCTACGGAGGGGCTGGGGGCCAACGATAAGCTCATCTTT	CACDRLPTEGLGANDKLIF
TRDJ1	TRDV2	few	TRDD3	TGTGCCTGTGACACCGTTCTGGGGGATATCAAAAACACCGATAAACTCATCTTT	CACDTVLGDIKNTDKLIF
TRDJ1	TRDV1	large	TRDD3	TGTGCTCTTGGGGAGGGCTGGTCTACGGGGTACTGGGGGATGGACACCGATAAACTCATCTTT	CALGEGWSTGYWGMDTDKLIF
TRDJ1	TRDV2	large	TRDD3	TGTGCCTGTGACATCCTACTGGGGGATAACAACGATAAACTCATCTTT	CACDILLGDNNDKLIF
TRDJ1	TRDV2	.	TRDD3	TGTGCCTGTGACACCGTTCCCCCGGGGGATAAAGTTGTTACCGATAAACTCATCTTT	CACDTVPPGDKVVTDKLIF
TRDJ1	TRDV2	few	TRDD3	TGTGCCTGTGACACATTGGGGGATACGCTTGCTGTCGATAAACTCATCTTT	CACDTLGDTLAVDKLIF
TRDJ1	TRDV2	few	.	TGTGCCTGTGACACCGTGGAGGAGAAGGGAGCGAGTAAACTCATCTTT	CACDTVEEKGASKLIF
TRDJ1	TRDV2	few	TRDD3	TGTGCCTGTGACACTCTTGCAGACTGGGGGATACAGGACACCGATAAACTCATCTTT	CACDTLADWGIQDTDKLIF
TRDJ1	TRDV2	few	.	TGTGCCTGTGACACGTTAGCACCAGGGGGACTCCAAGATACCTACACCGATAAACTCATCTTT	CACDTLAPGGLQDTYTDKLIF
TRDJ1	TRDV2	.	TRDD3	TGTGCCTGTGACACCATGAGGCTGGGGGATACGCTCCCAGAGTACACCGATAAACTCATCTTT	CACDTMRLGDTLPEYTDKLIF
TRDJ1	TRDV2	few	TRDD3	TGTGCCTGTGACATACTGGGGGACACCGATAAACTCACCTTT	CACDILGDTDKLTF
TRDJ1	TRDV2	few	TRDD3	TGTGCCTGTGACACCGTTGGGATACGCGCCGATCCCCCTTACACCGATAAACTCATCTTT	CACDTVGIRADPPYTDKLIF
TRDJ1	TRDV3	.	TRDD2	TGTGCCTCCTGCGTTCCTTCCTCTTACACGTACACCGATAAACTCATCTTT	CASCVPSSYTYTDKLIF
TRDJ1	TRDV2	.	.	TGTGCCTGTGACACCGCTGACTCAAGGGGCCCCGATAAACTCATCTTT	CACDTADSRGPDKLIF
TRDJ1	TRDV2	few	.	TGTGCCTGTGACACCGTTGGGGGCTCGACTGGGAGATACACCGATAAACTCATCTTT	CACDTVGGSTGRYTDKLIF
TRDJ3	TRDV2	.	TRDD3	TGTGCCTGTGACACGGTACTGGGGGATCTGACCTGGGACACCCGACAGATGTTTTTC	CACDTVLGDLTWDTRQMFF
TRDJ3	TRDV2	.	TRDD3	TGTGCCTGTGACACTTTGTTGGGGGAGAAGGGATCCTGGGACACCCGACAGATGTTTTTC	CACDTLLGEKGSWDTRQMFF